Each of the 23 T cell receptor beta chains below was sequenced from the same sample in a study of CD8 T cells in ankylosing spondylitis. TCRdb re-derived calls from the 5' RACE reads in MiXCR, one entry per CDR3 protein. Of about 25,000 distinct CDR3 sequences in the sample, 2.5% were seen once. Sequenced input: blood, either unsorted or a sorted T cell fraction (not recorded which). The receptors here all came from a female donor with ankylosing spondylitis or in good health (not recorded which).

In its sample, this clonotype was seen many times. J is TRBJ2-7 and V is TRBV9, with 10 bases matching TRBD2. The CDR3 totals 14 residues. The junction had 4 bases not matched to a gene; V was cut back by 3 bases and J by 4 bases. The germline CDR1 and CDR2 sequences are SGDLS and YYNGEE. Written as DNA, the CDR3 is TGTGCCAGCAGCGCGAGCGGGAGGGTGTACGAGCAGTACTTC. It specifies CASSASGRVYEQYF.

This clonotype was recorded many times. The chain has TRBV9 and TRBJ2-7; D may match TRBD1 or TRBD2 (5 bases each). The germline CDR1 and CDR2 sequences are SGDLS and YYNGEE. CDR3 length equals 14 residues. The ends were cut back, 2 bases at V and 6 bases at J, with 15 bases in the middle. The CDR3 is CASSVRDANFEQYF. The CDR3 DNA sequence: TGTGCCAGCAGCGTCCGGGACGCTAACTTCGAGCAGTACTTC.

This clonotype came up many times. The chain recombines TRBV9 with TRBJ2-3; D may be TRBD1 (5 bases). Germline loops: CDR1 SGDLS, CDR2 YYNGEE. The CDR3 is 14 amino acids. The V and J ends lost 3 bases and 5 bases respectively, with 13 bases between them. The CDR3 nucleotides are TGTGCCAGCAGCGCCAGGGATAGCTTAGATACGCAGTATTTT. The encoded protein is CASSARDSLDTQYF.

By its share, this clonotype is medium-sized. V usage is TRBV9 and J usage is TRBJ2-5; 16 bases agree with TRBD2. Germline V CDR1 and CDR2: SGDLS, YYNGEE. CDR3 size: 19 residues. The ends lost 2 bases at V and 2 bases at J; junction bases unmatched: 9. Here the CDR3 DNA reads TGTGCCAGCAGCGTGGGACTAGCGGGGGGGCCGTTGTCGCAAGAGACCCAGTACTTC. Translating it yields CASSVGLAGGPLSQETQYF.

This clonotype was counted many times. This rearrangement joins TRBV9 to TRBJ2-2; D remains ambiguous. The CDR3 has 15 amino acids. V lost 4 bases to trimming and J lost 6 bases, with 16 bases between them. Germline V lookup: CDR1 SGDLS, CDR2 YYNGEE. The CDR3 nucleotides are TGTGCCAGCAGCCCTAATCCCGTACCGGCCGGGGAGCTGTTTTTT. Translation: CASSPNPVPAGELFF.

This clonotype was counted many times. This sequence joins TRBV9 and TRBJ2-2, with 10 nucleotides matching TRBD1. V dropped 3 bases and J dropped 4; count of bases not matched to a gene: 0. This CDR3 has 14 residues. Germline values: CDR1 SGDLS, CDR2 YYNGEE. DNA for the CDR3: TGTGCCAGCAGCGGGACAGGGGGCACCGGGGAGCTGTTTTTT. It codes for CASSGTGGTGELFF.

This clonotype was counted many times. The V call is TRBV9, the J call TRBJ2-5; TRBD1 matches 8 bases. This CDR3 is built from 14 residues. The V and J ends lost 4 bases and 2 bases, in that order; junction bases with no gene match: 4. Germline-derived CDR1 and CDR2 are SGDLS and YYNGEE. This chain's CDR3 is CASSTRTGQETQYF. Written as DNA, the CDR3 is TGTGCCAGCAGCACCCGGACAGGGCAAGAGACCCAGTACTTC.

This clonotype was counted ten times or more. The chain's CDR3 is CASSRTGGANVLTF. CDR3 sequence (DNA): TGTGCCAGCAGCCGGACGGGGGGGGCCAACGTCCTGACTTTC. This chain links TRBV9 with TRBJ2-6; tentative D call: TRBD2 (5 bases). Between the trimmed V and J ends, which lost 4 bases and 4 bases, there was a span of 9 bases. There are 14 residues in the CDR3. Germline CDR1 SGDLS, CDR2 YYNGEE.

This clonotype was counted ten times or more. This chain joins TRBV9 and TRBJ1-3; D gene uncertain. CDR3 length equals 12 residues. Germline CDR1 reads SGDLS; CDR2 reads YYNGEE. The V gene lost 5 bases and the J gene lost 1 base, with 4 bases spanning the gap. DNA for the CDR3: TGTGCCAGCAGGAGTTCTGGAAACACCATATATTTT. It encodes CASRSSGNTIYF. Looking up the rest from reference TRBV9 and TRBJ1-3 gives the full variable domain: DSGVTQTPKHLITATGQRVTLRCSPRSGDLSVYWYQQSLDQGLQFLIQYYNGEERAKGNILERFSAQQFPDLHSELNLSSLELGDSALYFCASRSSGNTIYFGEGSWLTVV.

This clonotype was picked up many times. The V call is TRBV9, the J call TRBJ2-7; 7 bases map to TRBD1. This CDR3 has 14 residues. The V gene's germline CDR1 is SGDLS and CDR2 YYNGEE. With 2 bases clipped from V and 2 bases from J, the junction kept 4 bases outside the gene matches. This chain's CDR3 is CASSVDRVAYEQYF. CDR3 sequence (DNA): TGTGCCAGCAGCGTCGACAGGGTTGCCTACGAGCAGTACTTC.

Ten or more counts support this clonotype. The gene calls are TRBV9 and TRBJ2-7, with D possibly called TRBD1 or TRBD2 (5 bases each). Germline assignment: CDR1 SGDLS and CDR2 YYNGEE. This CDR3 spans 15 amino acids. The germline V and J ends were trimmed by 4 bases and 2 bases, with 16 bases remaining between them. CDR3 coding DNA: TGTGCCAGCAGCCTCACCGGGGACGGCGCCTACGAGCAGTACTTC. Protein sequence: CASSLTGDGAYEQYF.

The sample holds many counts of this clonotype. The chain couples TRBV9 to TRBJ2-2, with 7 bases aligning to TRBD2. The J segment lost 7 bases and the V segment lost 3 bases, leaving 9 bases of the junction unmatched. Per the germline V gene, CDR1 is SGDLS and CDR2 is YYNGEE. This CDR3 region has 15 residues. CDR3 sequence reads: CASSGPSGWGGELFF. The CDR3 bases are TGTGCCAGCAGCGGCCCTAGCGGTTGGGGCGGGGAGCTGTTTTTT.

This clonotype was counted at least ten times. The CDR3 sequence: CASSETNHPQETQYF. The CDR3 DNA sequence: TGTGCCAGCAGCGAAACGAATCATCCTCAAGAGACCCAGTACTTC. The rearrangement links TRBV9 to TRBJ2-5; D call uncertain. Deletions cut 3 bases from V and 2 bases from J, with 14 bases between. CDR1 and CDR2 (germline): SGDLS, YYNGEE. The CDR3 runs 15 residues.

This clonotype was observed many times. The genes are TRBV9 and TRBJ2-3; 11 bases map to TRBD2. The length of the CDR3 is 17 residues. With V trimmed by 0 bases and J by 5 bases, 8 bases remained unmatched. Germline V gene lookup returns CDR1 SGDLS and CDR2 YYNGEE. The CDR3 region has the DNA TGTGCCAGCAGCGTAGCAATAGCGGGAGGGCCCCAAGATACGCAGTATTTT. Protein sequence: CASSVAIAGGPQDTQYF.

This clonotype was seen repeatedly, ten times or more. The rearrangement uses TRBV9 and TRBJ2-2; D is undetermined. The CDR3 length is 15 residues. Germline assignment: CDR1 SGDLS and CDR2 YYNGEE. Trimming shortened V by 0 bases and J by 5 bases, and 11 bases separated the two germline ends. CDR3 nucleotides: TGTGCCAGCAGCGTAGCTCACCCGGGTACCGGGGAGCTGTTTTTT. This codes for CASSVAHPGTGELFF.

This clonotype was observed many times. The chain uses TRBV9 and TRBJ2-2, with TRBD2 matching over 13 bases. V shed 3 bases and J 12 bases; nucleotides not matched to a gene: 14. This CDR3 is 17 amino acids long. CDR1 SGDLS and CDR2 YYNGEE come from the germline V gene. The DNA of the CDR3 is TGTGCCAGCAGCGCCACTAGCGGGAGGGAAGGCGTGTGGAAGCTGTTTTTT. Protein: CASSATSGREGVWKLFF.

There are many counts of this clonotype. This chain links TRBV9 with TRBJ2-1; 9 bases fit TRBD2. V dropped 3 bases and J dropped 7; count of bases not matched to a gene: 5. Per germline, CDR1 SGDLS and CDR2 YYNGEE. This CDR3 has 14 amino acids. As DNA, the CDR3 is TGTGCCAGCAGCGCCCGACTAGCGGTAAATGAGCAGTTCTTC. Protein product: CASSARLAVNEQFF. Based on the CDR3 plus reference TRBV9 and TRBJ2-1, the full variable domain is DSGVTQTPKHLITATGQRVTLRCSPRSGDLSVYWYQQSLDQGLQFLIQYYNGEERAKGNILERFSAQQFPDLHSELNLSSLELGDSALYFCASSARLAVNEQFFGPGTRLTVL.

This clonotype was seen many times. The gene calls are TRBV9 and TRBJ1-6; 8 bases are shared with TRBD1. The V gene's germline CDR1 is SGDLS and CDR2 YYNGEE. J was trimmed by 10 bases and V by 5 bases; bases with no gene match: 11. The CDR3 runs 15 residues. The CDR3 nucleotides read TGTGCCAGCAGTGGGGGACAGGCCCAACTATCACCCCTCCACTTT. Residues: CASSGGQAQLSPLHF.

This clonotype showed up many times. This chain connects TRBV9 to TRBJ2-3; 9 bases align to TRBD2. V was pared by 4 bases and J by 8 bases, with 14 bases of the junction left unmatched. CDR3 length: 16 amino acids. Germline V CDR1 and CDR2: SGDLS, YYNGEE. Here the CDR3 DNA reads TGTGCCAGCAGCCCTTTGATAGCGGGAGTTTTAGTTACGCAGTATTTT. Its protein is CASSPLIAGVLVTQYF.

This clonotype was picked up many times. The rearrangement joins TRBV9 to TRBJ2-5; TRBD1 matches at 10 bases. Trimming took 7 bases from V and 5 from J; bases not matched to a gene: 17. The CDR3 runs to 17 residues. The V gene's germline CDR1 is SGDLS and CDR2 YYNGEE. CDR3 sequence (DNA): TGTGCCAGCGGGGCCCAGCCGACAGGGGGCGCGGGGGAGACCCAGTACTTC. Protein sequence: CASGAQPTGGAGETQYF.

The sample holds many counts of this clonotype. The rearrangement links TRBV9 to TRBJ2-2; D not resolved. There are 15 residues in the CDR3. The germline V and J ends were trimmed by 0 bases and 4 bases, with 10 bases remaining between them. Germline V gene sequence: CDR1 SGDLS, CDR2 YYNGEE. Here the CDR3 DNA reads TGTGCCAGCAGCGTAGTTATGGATGGCACCGGGGAGCTGTTTTTT. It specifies CASSVVMDGTGELFF.

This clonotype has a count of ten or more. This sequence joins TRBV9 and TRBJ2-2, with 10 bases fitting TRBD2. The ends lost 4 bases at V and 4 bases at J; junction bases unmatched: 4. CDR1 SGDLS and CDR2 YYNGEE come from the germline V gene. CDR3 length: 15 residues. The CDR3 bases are TGTGCCAGCAGCATTAGCGGGGGGTCCACCGGGGAGCTGTTTTTT. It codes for CASSISGGSTGELFF.

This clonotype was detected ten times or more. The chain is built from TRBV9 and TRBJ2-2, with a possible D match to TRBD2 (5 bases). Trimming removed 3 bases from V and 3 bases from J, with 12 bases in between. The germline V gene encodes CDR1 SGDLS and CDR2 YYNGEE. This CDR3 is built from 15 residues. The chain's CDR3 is CASSATDSYTGELFF. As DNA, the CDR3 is TGTGCCAGCAGCGCCACGGACTCTTACACCGGGGAGCTGTTTTTT.